The rows below give T cell receptor beta chains drawn from one sample of a study of blood T cell repertoires in COVID-19. Method: immunoSEQ multiplex PCR; TCRdb's copy keeps in-frame clones and lacks some. Of 150,000 to 200,000 clones listed, about 88% are singletons. The source material was peripheral blood. The receptors were sampled from a man in his sixties with acute or convalescent COVID-19. CDR3s include the opening cysteine and the closing phenylalanine or tryptophan. A D gene is named only where the DNA matches it firmly. Some rows have no size entry. The others give once, few or many, or a class for an expanded clone.

V	D	size	J	DNA	CDR3
TRBV5-1	TRBD1	.	TRBJ1-6	TGCGCCAGCAGCGCGGGACAGGGGATTGATTCACCCCTCCACTTT	CASSAGQGIDSPLHF
TRBV5-6	.	.	TRBJ1-6	TGTGCCAGCAGCACGGACAGTTTCTCCTATAATTCACCCCTCCACTTT	CASSTDSFSYNSPLHF
TRBV6-5	.	.	TRBJ1-1	TGTGCCAGCAGTTACTCGACGGCAGGGAACACTGAAGCTTTCTTT	CASSYSTAGNTEAFF
TRBV19	TRBD1	many	TRBJ2-1	TGTGCCACTCACGGACAGGCGCGTCGCAATGAGCAGTTCTTC	CATHGQARRNEQFF
TRBV19	.	.	TRBJ1-5	TGTGCCACCTCAACAGGGACCCAGCCCCAGCATTTT	CATSTGTQPQHF
TRBV9	TRBD1	.	TRBJ2-5	TGTGCCAGCAGCGTCCAACAGGGGGCGGGTGAGACCCAGTACTTC	CASSVQQGAGETQYF
TRBV7-2	.	.	TRBJ1-3	TGTGCCAGCAGGTCTGCGGGGGGAAACACCATATATTTT	CASRSAGGNTIYF
TRBV6-6	.	.	TRBJ2-4	TGTGCCAGCAGTCCACTTGGACAGACATTAGCCAAAAACATTCAGTACTTC	CASSPLGQTLAKNIQYF
TRBV5-1	TRBD1	.	TRBJ1-4	TGCGCCAGCAGCCGCGGACAGGGAGACGAAAAACTGTTTTTT	CASSRGQGDEKLFF
TRBV5-6	.	few	TRBJ1-3	TGTGCCAGCAGCTTAGTCCGGACAGCTTCTGGAAACACCATATATTTT	CASSLVRTASGNTIYF
TRBV5-1	TRBD2	.	TRBJ2-3	TGCGCCAGCAGCCCATTGGCTAGCGGGGATACGCAGTATTTT	CASSPLASGDTQYF
TRBV11-2	.	.	TRBJ2-5	TGTGCCAGCAGCTCCCCAGAGGTTCTAGCCCCAGAGACCCAGTACTTC	CASSSPEVLAPETQYF
TRBV11-3	TRBD2	.	TRBJ2-5	TGTGCCAGCAGCCCTGGGACTAGCGGGAGTGTGGAGACCCAGTACTTC	CASSPGTSGSVETQYF